This TCR beta chain is drawn from a study of CD8 T cells in ankylosing spondylitis. Notes on the study in general: It was reported that disease-linked clones were significantly enriched in matched ankylosing spondylitis synovial fluid. Reactive arthritis synovial fluid and blood previously showed some of these motif variants.

This clonotype was picked up many times. The target antigen is unknown. This CDR3 comprises 14 residues. The germline V gene encodes CDR1 WNHNN and CDR2 SYGVQD (reference sequence). The trim removed 4 bases at V and 6 bases at J, leaving 4 bases unmatched. MiXCR, run by TCRdb on the 5' RACE reads, gives a single entry per CDR3 protein. The sample has about 160,000 distinct CDR3 sequences, about a sixth seen once; the top ten hold approximately 7.8%. V and J are TRBV10-1 and TRBJ2-1; 9 nucleotides line up with TRBD2. The source is a male donor with ankylosing spondylitis or in good health (not recorded which). Sequencing was done on a sample of blood, either unsorted or a sorted T cell fraction (not recorded which). The CDR3 spells CASSVAGDINEQFF. Here the CDR3 DNA reads TGCGCCAGCAGTGTAGCGGGAGACATCAATGAGCAGTTCTTC.